Each of the 27 T cell receptor beta chains below was sequenced from the same sample in a study of graft-versus-host responses after intestinal transplantation. Their antigens remain unidentified. Produced via immunoSEQ multiplex PCR; TCRdb's table is partial and in-frame only. The sample consists of tens of thousands of clones, 85% to 95% of them appearing once. Source: unstimulated CD8+ T cells sorted from spleen or lymph node cells, taken before transplant. The origin of the receptors is a human donor who was the organ donor for an intestinal transplant.

This CDR3 reads CSARDVYEQYF. In DNA, the CDR3 is TGCAGTGCTAGAGATGTCTACGAGCAGTACTTC. The chain carries TRBV20-1 and TRBJ2-7, with D hard to call. Trimming removed 0 bases at V and 3 bases at J, with 3 bases between. Germline V gene sequence: CDR1 DFQATT, CDR2 SNEGSKA (reference sequence). The CDR3 consists of 11 residues.

The chain uses TRBV15 and TRBJ2-2; D is ambiguous. The CDR3 length is 13 residues. V lost 0 bases to trimming and J lost 7 bases, with 6 bases between them. Per the germline V gene, CDR1 is LNHNV and CDR2 is YYDKDF (reference sequence). In DNA, the CDR3 is TGTGCCACCAGCAGAGATGGTGGCGGGGAGCTGTTTTTT. This translates into CATSRDGGGELFF.

The chain combines TRBV11-3 with TRBJ2-1; 7 nucleotides align to TRBD1. J was trimmed by 8 bases and V by 2 bases; bases with no gene match: 6. CDR3 length: 14 residues. Germline CDR1 is SGHNT and CDR2 is YENEEA. DNA of the CDR3: TGTGCCAGCAGCTTATACAGGGGATCCCATGAGCAGTTCTTC. It encodes CASSLYRGSHEQFF.

This rearrangement joins TRBV4-3 to TRBJ2-3; weak D call: TRBD1 (5 bases). CDR3 length equals 15 residues. The germline V gene encodes CDR1 LGHNA and CDR2 YSLEER. The V and J ends lost 0 bases and 2 bases respectively, with 9 bases between them. DNA for the CDR3: TGCGCCAGCAGCCAAGACAGGGCTTTCACAGATACGCAGTATTTT. This codes for CASSQDRAFTDTQYF.

As DNA, the CDR3 is TGTGCCAGCAGCATTCAGGGGGACACTGAAGCTTTCTTT. This sequence encodes CASSIQGDTEAFF. The chain couples TRBV9 to TRBJ1-1; TRBD1 matches 7 bases. The junction had 3 bases not matched to a gene; V was cut back by 4 bases and J by 3 bases. Germline CDR1 is SGDLS and CDR2 is YYNGEE. The CDR3 runs 13 residues. The full variable domain, rest sourced from reference TRBV9 and TRBJ1-1, is DSGVTQTPKHLITATGQRVTLRCSPRSGDLSVYWYQQSLDQGLQFLIQYYNGEERAKGNILERFSAQQFPDLHSELNLSSLELGDSALYFCASSIQGDTEAFFGQGTRLTVV.

The chain has TRBV6-5 and TRBJ2-7, with D unresolved. CDR1 is MNHEY, CDR2 SVGAGI, per germline. The CDR3 totals 15 residues. V was trimmed by 6 bases and J by 0 bases, leaving 15 bases between them. The CDR3 loop reads CASRPVVSVSYEQYF. CDR3 DNA sequence: TGTGCCAGCAGACCCGTTGTCAGCGTCTCCTACGAGCAGTACTTC.

The chain has TRBV7-3 and TRBJ2-1; D possibly corresponds to TRBD2 (6 bases). Germline lookup yields CDR1 SGHTA and CDR2 FQGTGA. The CDR3 length is 15 residues. Trimming removed 3 bases from V and 4 bases from J, with 13 bases in between. CDR3 loop: CASSFFSGGYNEQFF. The DNA for the CDR3 is TGTGCCAGCAGCTTCTTCAGTGGGGGGTACAATGAGCAGTTCTTC.

The chain is built from TRBV7-9 and TRBJ2-1; 8 nucleotides match TRBD1. CDR3 length: 17 amino acids. The V segment lost 5 bases and the J segment 3 bases; nucleotides outside the gene matches: 12. Per germline, CDR1 SEHNR and CDR2 FQNEAQ (reference sequence). The CDR3 here is CASSPNPGQESYNEQFF. In DNA, the CDR3 is TGTGCCAGCAGCCCAAACCCGGGACAGGAAAGCTACAATGAGCAGTTCTTC.

The J gene is TRBJ1-1, the V gene TRBV11-2, with 7 bases that match TRBD1. The CDR3 runs to 18 residues. Germline lookup yields CDR1 SGHAT and CDR2 FQNNGV. Losses at the gene ends were 3 bases for V and 3 bases for J; bases not matched to a gene: 16. The CDR3 is CASSFSPGQLGWDTEAFF. The CDR3 region has the DNA TGTGCCAGCAGCTTTTCCCCGGGACAGCTGGGTTGGGACACTGAAGCTTTCTTT. The full variable domain, completed using reference TRBV11-2 and TRBJ1-1, is EAGVAQSPRYKIIEKRQSVAFWCNPISGHATLYWYQQILGQGPKLLIQFQNNGVVDDSQLPKDRFSAERLKGVDSTLKIQPAKLEDSAVYLCASSFSPGQLGWDTEAFFGQGTRLTVV.

The chain couples TRBV7-9 to TRBJ2-7; weak D call: TRBD1 (5 bases). CDR1 and CDR2 (germline): SEHNR, FQNEAQ (reference sequence). The CDR3 sequence is 14 residues long. Trimming removed 2 bases from V and 2 bases from J, with 10 bases in between. CDR3 residues: CASSLNRYPYEQYF. For the CDR3, the DNA is TGTGCCAGCAGCTTAAACAGGTACCCCTACGAGCAGTACTTC.

The V and J genes are TRBV5-1 and TRBJ2-7, with 9 bases matching TRBD1. The V gene end was trimmed by 4 bases and the J gene end by 2 bases; junction bases not matched to a gene: 13. CDR3 length: 17 amino acids. The V gene's germline CDR1 is SGHRS and CDR2 YFSETQ. The CDR3 coding sequence is TGCGCCAGCAGCCAGTGGGGCCTCCGGGACAGGGCCTACGAGCAGTACTTC. This sequence encodes CASSQWGLRDRAYEQYF.

The chain links TRBV5-5 to TRBJ1-2; 8 nucleotides match TRBD1. From germline, CDR1 is SGHKS and CDR2 YYEKEE (reference sequence). With 0 bases clipped from V and 4 bases from J, the junction kept 11 bases outside the gene matches. This CDR3 has 17 amino acids. CDR3 DNA: TGTGCCAGCAGCTTGGAATGGACAGGGCCCCTCGGCTATGGCTACACCTTC. This sequence encodes CASSLEWTGPLGYGYTF.

Concerning this clone: The germline gene is not matched at one end of the junction; a read error may be the cause. This rearrangement joins TRBV7-7 to TRBJ2-1; 8 bases agree with TRBD1. CDR3 length: 14 amino acids. CDR1 SSHAT and CDR2 FNYEAQ come from the germline V gene (reference sequence). This CDR3 reads CASSPPDRDDEQFF. The CDR3 DNA reads as TGTGCTAGCAGCCCCCCGGACAGGGACGATGAGCAGTTCTTC.

The chain uses TRBV14 and TRBJ1-6, with TRBD1 matching 9 bases. Per germline, CDR1 SGHDN and CDR2 FVKESK. J gave up 6 bases and V 3 bases, and 3 bases lay outside the gene matches. The CDR3 loop spans 15 amino acids. The CDR3 nucleotides read TGTGCCAGCAGCCAGGACAGGGGCCTTAATTCACCCCTCCACTTT. It yields the protein CASSQDRGLNSPLHF.

CDR3 sequence (DNA): TGTGCCAGCAGTGAAGGAGTGCGGGGGGGCGTGGCCGGGGAGCTGTTTTTT. This sequence encodes CASSEGVRGGVAGELFF. The chain combines TRBV6-1 with TRBJ2-2, with TRBD2 matching 9 bases. The CDR3 runs 17 residues. The germline CDR1 and CDR2 sequences are MNHNS and SASEGT. Germline trimming cut 1 base from V and 6 bases from J; bases unmatched to any gene: 9.

The chain uses TRBV9 and TRBJ1-1, with TRBD1 matching 8 bases. This CDR3 is built from 12 residues. The germline gives CDR1 SGDLS, CDR2 YYNGEE. V shed 5 bases, J shed 4 bases, and the junction held 1 base outside the gene matches. CDR3 loop: CASRGTGTEAFF. The CDR3 DNA sequence: TGTGCCAGCAGAGGGACAGGCACTGAAGCTTTCTTT.

As concerns this clone: One end of the junction fails to match germline, which may point to a read error. The identical CDR3 is also encoded by other nucleotide sequences in the sample. The chain's CDR3 is CASSLSVLPGNTEAFF. The CDR3 DNA reads TGTGCCAGCAGCTTAAGCGTTCTACCAGGGAACACTGAGGCTTTCTTT. The rearrangement links TRBV7-9 to TRBJ1-1; D is possibly TRBD1 (5 bases). Looked up from germline, CDR1 is SEHNR and CDR2 is FQNEAQ (reference sequence). The CDR3 is 16 amino acids.

The chain couples TRBV7-9 to TRBJ1-6; D is uncertain. Trimming shortened V by 5 bases and J by 6 bases, and 20 bases separated the two germline ends. CDR1 is SEHNR and CDR2 is FQNEAQ in the germline V gene (reference sequence). CDR3 length: 17 residues. CDR3 bases: TGTGCCAGCAGCCCAGGCGAAGGAACCTTTTTTAATTCACCCCTCCACTTT. Translation gives CASSPGEGTFFNSPLHF.

The genes are TRBV7-2 and TRBJ2-3; possibly TRBD2 for D (6 bases). V lost 8 bases, J lost 1 base, and 7 bases lay in between. The CDR3 contains 12 residues. Germline assignment: CDR1 SGHTA and CDR2 FQGNSA. The CDR3 spells CASLAGTDTQYF. The DNA for the CDR3 is TGTGCCAGCTTAGCGGGCACAGATACGCAGTATTTT.

This chain uses TRBV5-4 with TRBJ1-6; D possibly corresponds to TRBD1 (5 bases). Trimming stripped 2 bases from V and 6 bases from J, with 9 bases between. Germline values: CDR1 SGHNT, CDR2 YYREEE (reference sequence). CDR3 size: 14 residues. CDR3 nucleotide sequence: TGTGCCAGCAGCTTTTCCAGGGTTAATTCACCCCTCCACTTT. Translating it yields CASSFSRVNSPLHF.

About this clone itself: This sample includes further DNA sequences coding for the same CDR3. The chain carries TRBV19 and TRBJ1-5; tentatively, D is TRBD1 (6 bases). Germline V gene lookup returns CDR1 LNHDA and CDR2 SQIVND (reference sequence). The length of the CDR3 is 15 residues. V lost 3 bases and J lost 7, with 16 bases in between. The CDR3 DNA follows: TGTGCCAGTAGTATGGGGGGGCACGGGGGGCAGCCCCAGCATTTT. This gives the protein CASSMGGHGGQPQHF.

The chain combines TRBV30 with TRBJ1-4; 8 bases agree with TRBD1. J was trimmed by 1 base and V by 5 bases; bases with no gene match: 0. Germline V gene sequence: CDR1 GTSNPN, CDR2 SVGIG (reference sequence). The CDR3 has 13 amino acids. The chain's CDR3 is CAWGTGTNEKLFF. The CDR3 region has the DNA TGTGCCTGGGGGACAGGAACTAATGAAAAACTGTTTTTT.

In regard to this clone: An end of the junction differs from the germline gene, which may be a read error. The rearrangement uses TRBV5-1 and TRBJ2-3; D is ambiguous. The CDR3 is 13 residues long. Germline V CDR1 and CDR2: SGHRS, YFSETQ. This CDR3 reads CASSFLGTDAQYF. The CDR3 DNA is TGCGCCAGCAGCTTCCTAGGTACAGATGCGCAGTATTTT. The variable domain in full, completed from reference TRBV5-1 and TRBJ2-3, reads KAGVTQTPRYLIKTRGQQVTLSCSPISGHRSVSWYQQTPGQGLQFLFEYFSETQRNKGNFPGRFSGRQFSNSRSEMNVSTLELGDSALYLCASSFLGTDAQYFGPGTRLTVL.

The chain has TRBV19 and TRBJ2-1; 7 bases are a match to TRBD1. The ends lost 5 bases at V and 4 bases at J; junction bases unmatched: 5. In germline, CDR1 is LNHDA, CDR2 SQIVND (reference sequence). This CDR3 has 14 residues. CDR3 sequence reads: CASSDGTDYNEQFF. DNA for the CDR3: TGTGCCAGTAGTGACGGGACAGATTACAATGAGCAGTTCTTC.

This chain links TRBV6-5 with TRBJ2-2, with a possible D match to TRBD1 (7 bases). Trimming removed 4 bases from V and 5 bases from J, with 14 bases in between. Germline V CDR1 and CDR2: MNHEY, SVGAGI. This CDR3 region has 15 residues. The CDR3 DNA reads as TGTGCCAGCAGTTTACTGACAGGGACTACCGGGGAGCTGTTTTTT. Amino acid sequence: CASSLLTGTTGELFF.

This chain connects TRBV7-9 to TRBJ2-7; D is possibly TRBD1 (6 bases). Germline CDR1 SEHNR, CDR2 FQNEAQ (reference sequence). The CDR3 consists of 13 residues. Trimming removed 2 bases from V and 6 bases from J, with 11 bases in between. The CDR3 region is CASSLLGTIEQYF. The DNA of the CDR3 is TGTGCCAGCAGCTTATTGGGGACAATCGAGCAGTACTTC. Using reference TRBV7-9 and TRBJ2-7 for the parts outside the CDR3, the full variable domain is DTGVSQNPRHKITKRGQNVTFRCDPISEHNRLYWYRQTLGQGPEFLTYFQNEAQLEKSRLLSDRFSAERPKGSFSTLEIQRTEQGDSAMYLCASSLLGTIEQYFGPGTRLTVT.

The V gene is TRBV9, the J gene TRBJ2-2; 10 nucleotides line up with TRBD2. The V and J ends lost 1 base and 0 bases, in that order; junction bases with no gene match: 3. The germline V gene has CDR1 SGDLS and CDR2 YYNGEE. CDR3 length: 17 amino acids. Written as DNA, the CDR3 is TGTGCCAGCAGCGTAACTAGCGGGGAGACGAACACCGGGGAGCTGTTTTTT. Translating it yields CASSVTSGETNTGELFF.